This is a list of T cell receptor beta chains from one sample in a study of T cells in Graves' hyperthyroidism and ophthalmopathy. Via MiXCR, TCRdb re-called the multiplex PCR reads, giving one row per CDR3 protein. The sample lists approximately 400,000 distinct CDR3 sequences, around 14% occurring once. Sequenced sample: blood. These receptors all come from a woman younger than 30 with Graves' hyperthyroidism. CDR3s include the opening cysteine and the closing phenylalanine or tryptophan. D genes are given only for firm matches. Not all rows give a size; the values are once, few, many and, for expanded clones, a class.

CASSYLTPQETQYF TGTGCCAGCAGTTACCTAACGCCCCAAGAGACCCAGTACTTC TRBJ2-5 NA TRBV6-2/TRBV6-3 few
CASSDSTGRGTSTRSYEQYF TGTGCCAGCAGCGACAGTACCGGGAGGGGCACGTCAACTAGATCCTACGAGCAGTACTTC TRBJ2-7 TRBD2 TRBV11-2 many
CSARDVQGYEQYF TGCAGTGCTAGAGATGTCCAGGGCTACGAGCAGTACTTC TRBJ2-7 NA TRBV20-1 many
CSASLASGNTDAQYF TGCAGTGCTAGTCTGGCTAGCGGGAACACAGATGCGCAGTATTTT TRBJ2-3 TRBD2 TRBV20-1 NA
CASSLGTGRDEQFF TGTGCCAGCAGCCTCGGGACCGGCCGGGATGAGCAGTTCTTC TRBJ2-1 NA TRBV11-3 NA
CASSEWLRSTEQFF TGTGCCAGCAGTGAATGGCTCAGGTCAACTGAGCAGTTCTTC TRBJ2-1 NA TRBV2 NA
CSARAYLSGANVLTF TGCAGTGCTAGAGCGTACCTCTCTGGGGCCAACGTCCTGACTTTC TRBJ2-6 NA TRBV20-1 few
CSAFRDSRGGTQYF TGCAGTGCTTTCCGGGACTCCAGGGGGGGTACGCAGTATTTT TRBJ2-3 NA TRBV20-1 many
CASSIKAGNTRYF TGTGCCAGCAGTATCAAAGCTGGAAACACCAGATATTTT TRBJ1-3 NA TRBV6-1 few
CASSFGTSGSYEQYF TGTGCCAGCAGTTTCGGGACTAGCGGGAGCTACGAGCAGTACTTC TRBJ2-7 TRBD2 TRBV27 many
CATSREIRRGRLGPDEQFF TGTGCCACCAGCAGAGAAATTCGCCGGGGCCGACTAGGGCCCGATGAGCAGTTCTTC TRBJ2-1 NA TRBV15 many
CASRTEQGLEFYEQYF TGTGCCAGCAGAACCGAACAGGGATTAGAGTTCTACGAGCAGTACTTC TRBJ2-7 NA TRBV7-8 many
CASRTLADSYEQYF TGTGCCAGCAGGACATTAGCGGACTCCTACGAGCAGTACTTC TRBJ2-7 NA TRBV28 many
CASSPLLAGQETQYF TGTGCTAGCAGCCCCCTACTAGCGGGGCAAGAGACCCAGTACTTC TRBJ2-5 TRBD2 TRBV7-7 NA
CASRQLGFSPLHF TGTGCCAGCAGGCAACTTGGGTTTTCACCCCTCCACTTT TRBJ1-6 NA TRBV6-1 NA
CASSIQGDRVNEQFF TGTGCCAGCAGCATACAGGGGGACAGGGTCAATGAGCAGTTCTTC TRBJ2-1 TRBD1 TRBV7-3 many
CASSQDLGGGTGELFF TGCGCCAGCAGCCAAGATCTGGGGGGTGGCACCGGGGAGCTGTTTTTT TRBJ2-2 NA TRBV4-3 NA
CASSLGTGPTDTQYF TGTGCCAGCAGTTTAGGGACAGGACCTACAGATACGCAGTATTTT TRBJ2-3 TRBD1 TRBV12-3/TRBV12-4 many
CASSLGFLSDYNEQFF TGTGCCAGCAGCTTAGGTTTTCTGTCTGACTACAATGAGCAGTTCTTC TRBJ2-1 NA TRBV7-6 few
CVSSLAGTANSPLHF TGCGTCAGCAGCTTGGCTGGGACAGCCAATTCACCCCTCCACTTT TRBJ1-6 TRBD1 TRBV5-1 NA
CASMTSGRGETQYF TGTGCCAGCATGACTAGCGGGAGAGGGGAGACCCAGTACTTC TRBJ2-5 TRBD2 TRBV6-1 many
CSANPHLRAAQETQYF TGCAGTGCAAACCCCCACCTGAGGGCCGCCCAAGAGACCCAGTACTTC TRBJ2-5 NA TRBV20-1 NA
CASSTDSRSETQYF TGCGCCAGCAGCACGGACAGTCGATCGGAGACCCAGTACTTC TRBJ2-5 NA TRBV5-1 many
CASSVLPTDTQYF TGTGCCAGCAGCGTACTTCCCACAGATACGCAGTATTTT TRBJ2-3 NA TRBV9 few
CSVHESGGEKLFF TGCAGCGTCCACGAAAGTGGGGGTGAAAAACTGTTTTTT TRBJ1-4 NA TRBV29-1 NA
CATSRDNPLVLYEQYF TGTGCCACCAGCAGAGATAACCCCCTAGTCTTATACGAGCAGTACTTC TRBJ2-7 NA TRBV15 NA
CASSALMGGPTDTQYF TGCGCCAGCAGTGCCTTAATGGGAGGGCCCACAGATACGCAGTATTTT TRBJ2-3 TRBD2 TRBV10-1 NA
CASSESETYEQYF TGTGCCAGCAGTGAATCGGAGACCTACGAGCAGTACTTC TRBJ2-7 NA TRBV6-1 many
CASSPRQGKVGEQYF TGTGCCAGCAGTCCGAGACAGGGAAAAGTCGGCGAGCAGTACTTC TRBJ2-7 TRBD1 TRBV12-3/TRBV12-4 NA
CATSDPGRGTQYF TGTGCCACCAGTGACCCCGGTCGCGGTACGCAGTATTTT TRBJ2-3 NA TRBV24-1 many
CASSPRQADGYTF TGTGCCAGCAGCCCTAGACAGGCAGATGGCTACACCTTC TRBJ1-2 NA TRBV7-2 NA
CASKVGHFLYSNQPQHF TGTGCCAGTAAAGTAGGACATTTCCTCTATAGCAATCAGCCCCAGCATTTT TRBJ1-5 NA TRBV19 many
CASTRQPSTDTQYF TGTGCCAGCACGAGACAGCCTAGCACAGATACGCAGTATTTT TRBJ2-3 NA TRBV9 many
CSAKATLNQPQHF TGCAGTGCAAAAGCGACACTTAATCAGCCCCAGCATTTT TRBJ1-5 NA TRBV20-1 many
CASSPLAGGAYF TGTGCCAGCAGTCCTCTAGCGGGGGGGGCGTACTTC TRBJ2-5 TRBD2 TRBV28 NA
CAIRALGIGTGELFF TGTGCCATCAGGGCCCTTGGCATCGGGACCGGGGAGCTGTTTTTT TRBJ2-2 NA TRBV10-3 NA
CASSLMMSNQPQHF TGTGCCAGCAGTTTGATGATGAGCAATCAGCCCCAGCATTTT TRBJ1-5 NA TRBV7-9 once
CASSSATSGSLYEQYF TGTGCCAGCAGTTCCGCGACTAGCGGGAGCCTTTACGAGCAGTACTTC TRBJ2-7 TRBD2 TRBV28 few
CASRGRINEKLFF TGCGCCAGCAGAGGCAGGATAAATGAAAAACTGTTTTTT TRBJ1-4 NA TRBV5-1 many
CASSQVSRGSNQPQHF TGCGCCAGCAGCCAAGTTTCCAGGGGGAGCAATCAGCCCCAGCATTTT TRBJ1-5 TRBD1 TRBV4-1 NA
CSVARGQGTEAFF TGCAGCGTTGCGCGGGGACAGGGAACTGAAGCTTTCTTT TRBJ1-1 TRBD1 TRBV29-1 NA
CASSDPRVAMATNEKLFF TGTGCCAGCAGTGACCCCCGGGTGGCTATGGCAACTAATGAAAAACTGTTTTTT TRBJ1-4 NA TRBV2 many